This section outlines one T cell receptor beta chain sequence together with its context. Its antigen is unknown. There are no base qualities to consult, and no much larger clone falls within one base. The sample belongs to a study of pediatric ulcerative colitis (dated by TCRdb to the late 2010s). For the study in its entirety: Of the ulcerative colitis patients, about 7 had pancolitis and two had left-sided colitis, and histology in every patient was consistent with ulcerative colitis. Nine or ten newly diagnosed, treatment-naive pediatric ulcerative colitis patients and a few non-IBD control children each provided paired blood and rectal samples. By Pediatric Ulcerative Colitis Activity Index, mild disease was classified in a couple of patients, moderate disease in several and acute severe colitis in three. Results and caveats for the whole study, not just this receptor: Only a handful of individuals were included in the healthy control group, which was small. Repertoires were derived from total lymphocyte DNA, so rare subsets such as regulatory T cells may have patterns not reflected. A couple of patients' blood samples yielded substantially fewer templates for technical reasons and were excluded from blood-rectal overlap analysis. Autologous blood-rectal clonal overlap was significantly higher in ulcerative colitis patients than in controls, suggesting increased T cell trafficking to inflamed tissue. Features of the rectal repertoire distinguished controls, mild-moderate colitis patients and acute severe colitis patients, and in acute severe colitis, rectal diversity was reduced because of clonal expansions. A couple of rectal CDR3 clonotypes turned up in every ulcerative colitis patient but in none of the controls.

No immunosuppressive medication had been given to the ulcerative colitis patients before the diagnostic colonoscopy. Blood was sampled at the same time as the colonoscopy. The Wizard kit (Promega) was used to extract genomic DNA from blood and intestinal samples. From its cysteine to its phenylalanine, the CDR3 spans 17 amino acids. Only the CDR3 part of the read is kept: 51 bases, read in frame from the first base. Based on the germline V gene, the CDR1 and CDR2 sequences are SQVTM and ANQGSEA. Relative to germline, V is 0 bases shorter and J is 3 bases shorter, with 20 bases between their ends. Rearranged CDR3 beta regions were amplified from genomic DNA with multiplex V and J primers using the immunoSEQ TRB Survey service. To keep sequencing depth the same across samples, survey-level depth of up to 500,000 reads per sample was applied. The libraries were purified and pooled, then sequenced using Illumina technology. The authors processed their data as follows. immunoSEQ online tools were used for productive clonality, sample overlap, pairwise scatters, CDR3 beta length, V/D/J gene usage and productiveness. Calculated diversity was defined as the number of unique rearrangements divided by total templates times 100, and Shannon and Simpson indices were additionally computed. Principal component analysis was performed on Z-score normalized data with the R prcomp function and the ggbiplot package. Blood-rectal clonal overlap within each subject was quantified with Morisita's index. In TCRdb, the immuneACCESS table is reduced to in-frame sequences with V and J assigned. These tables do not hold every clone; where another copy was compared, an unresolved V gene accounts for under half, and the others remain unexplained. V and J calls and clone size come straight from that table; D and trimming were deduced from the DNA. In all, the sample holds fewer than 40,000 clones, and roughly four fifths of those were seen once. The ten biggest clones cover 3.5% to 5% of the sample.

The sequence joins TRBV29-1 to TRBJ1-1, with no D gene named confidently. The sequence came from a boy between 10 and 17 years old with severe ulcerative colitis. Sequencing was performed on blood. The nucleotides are TGCAGCGTTGAAGACAGAGGGAGGGCTCGATTTGACACTGAAGCTTTCTTT. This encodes CSVEDRGRARFDTEAFF.